These 4 T cell receptor beta chains were sequenced from one sample in a study of identifying expanded T cells in peripheral blood. Assay used: immunoSEQ multiplex PCR; TCRdb lists only in-frame clones, some missing. Seen here are 100,000 to 110,000 clones, roughly 88% observed once, and the top ten hold about 5.9%. Material for sequencing was blood. The receptor source for this set is a person aged 18 to 70 in good health.

V is TRBV5-6 and J is TRBJ2-2, with a weak D call TRBD2 (6 bases). CDR1 and CDR2 (germline): SGHDT, YYEEEE. V was pared by 0 bases and J by 4 bases, with 13 bases between. This CDR3 has 16 residues. The CDR3 DNA reads as TGTGCCAGCAGCTTGGGGCCGGGGGTAGTCACCGGGGAGCTGTTTTTT. Protein product: CASSLGPGVVTGELFF.

This chain joins TRBV6-1 and TRBJ1-1, with D possibly matching TRBD1 (5 bases). From germline, CDR1 is MNHNS and CDR2 SASEGT. V was cut by 6 bases and J by 1 base, with 9 bases left in between. The length of the CDR3 is 13 residues. CDR3 nucleotide sequence: TGTGCCAGCAGGGGCGGGGGGAACACTGAAGCTTTCTTT. As protein: CASRGGGNTEAFF.

The rearrangement links TRBV19 to TRBJ1-3; no reliable D call. V was shortened by 4 bases and J by 2 bases, with 18 bases between the two germline ends. The CDR3 is 17 amino acids. The V gene's germline CDR1 is LNHDA and CDR2 SQIVND (reference sequence). Written as DNA, the CDR3 is TGTGCCAGTAGTAGGTTTTCAGAAGAGGCTGCTGGAAACACCATATATTTT. Translating gives CASSRFSEEAAGNTIYF.

The chain employs TRBV15 and TRBJ2-7, with 7 positions matching TRBD2. Germline CDR1 LNHNV, CDR2 YYDKDF (reference sequence). After removal of 0 bases from V and 1 base from J, the junction contained 9 bases not matched to a gene. The CDR3 consists of 17 residues. The CDR3 DNA sequence: TGTGCCACCAGCAGAGACCTTGGGGAGGGAGGGTCCTACGAGCAGTACTTC. It yields the protein CATSRDLGEGGSYEQYF.